Listed here are 15 T cell receptor beta chains from one sample, sequenced in a study of beta chain features in type 1 diabetes. Findings and caveats of the study: Among patients with Type 1 diabetes, TCRB CDR3s were moderately but significantly shorter in every one of the four CD4+ subsets.

Their specific antigens are unknown. Of the isolated RNA, all was reverse transcribed, and so the sequenced material was expressed TCRB transcripts. Assay used: immunoSEQ multiplex PCR; TCRdb lists only in-frame clones, some missing. The profile shows roughly 280,000 clones, about 23% of them singletons. The sample comprised naive CD4+ T cells from blood. The receptor source for this set is a woman in her twenties or thirties with type 1 diabetes.

There are a few counts of this clone. This rearrangement joins TRBV7-9 to TRBJ2-3, with TRBD2 identical over 7 bases. The CDR3 consists of 17 residues. The germline V gene encodes CDR1 SEHNR and CDR2 FQNEAQ (reference sequence). Trimming removed 0 bases from V and 2 bases from J; junction bases left unmatched: 8. The CDR3 DNA reads as TGTGCCAGCAGCTTAGCGCTGGCTAGCGGATACACAGATACGCAGTATTTT. Encoded protein: CASSLALASGYTDTQYF.

In DNA form, the CDR3 reads TGCAGCGTTGACCACCCCGGAGGCTATGGCTACACCTTC. Protein sequence: CSVDHPGGYGYTF. The J gene is TRBJ1-2, the V gene TRBV29-1; no reliable D call. V lost 3 bases and J 4 bases, leaving 12 bases between the germline ends. Germline V gene sequence: CDR1 SQVTM, CDR2 ANQGSEA. The CDR3 covers 13 residues.

J is TRBJ1-1 and V is TRBV6-5; the D is unclear. Trimming cost V 5 bases and J 3 bases, with 10 bases left between them. The germline CDR1 and CDR2 sequences are MNHEY and SVGAGI. CDR3 size: 13 residues. The CDR3 is CASSLPGDTEAFF. CDR3 bases: TGTGCCAGCAGTCTCCCCGGGGACACTGAAGCTTTCTTT.

This chain links TRBV19 with TRBJ2-7; 7 bases match TRBD1. CDR1 is LNHDA, CDR2 SQIVND, per germline (reference sequence). The J segment lost 0 bases and the V segment lost 10 bases, leaving 6 bases of the junction unmatched. There are 13 residues in the CDR3. The CDR3 DNA reads as TGTGCCACCGGGACAGAAAGCTCCTACGAGCAGTACTTC. As protein: CATGTESSYEQYF.

This clone came up a few times. The V call is TRBV9, the J call TRBJ2-7, with D possibly matching TRBD1 (6 bases). Trimming left V 0 bases short and J 5 bases short, with 12 bases between. CDR1 SGDLS and CDR2 YYNGEE come from the germline V gene. The CDR3 has 14 amino acids. CDR3 in DNA: TGTGCCAGCAGCGTAGGGGGACAATCTAACGAGCAGTACTTC. Translation: CASSVGGQSNEQYF.

The genes are TRBV6-6 and TRBJ2-1; 10 bases match TRBD1. The CDR3 sequence is 16 residues long. After removal of 7 bases from V and 6 bases from J, the junction contained 12 bases not matched to a gene. Germline loops: CDR1 MNHNY, CDR2 SVGAGI (reference sequence). Written as DNA, the CDR3 is TGTGCCAGCACTCACCCTCGGGACAGGGGAGGCAATGAGCAGTTCTTC. Translated: CASTHPRDRGGNEQFF.

This chain connects TRBV7-2 to TRBJ2-1; 8 bases map to TRBD2. The CDR3 has 16 amino acids. J was trimmed by 2 bases and V by 3 bases; bases with no gene match: 6. CDR1 is SGHTA, CDR2 FQGNSA, per germline. This CDR3 is CASSFDGRATYNEQFF. The CDR3 bases are TGTGCCAGCAGCTTCGACGGGAGGGCCACCTACAATGAGCAGTTCTTC. Supplemented by reference TRBV7-2 and TRBJ2-1, the full variable domain reads GAGVSQSPSNKVTEKGKDVELRCDPISGHTALYWYRQSLGQGLEFLIYFQGNSAPDKSGLPSDRFSAERTGGSVSTLTIQRTQQEDSAVYLCASSFDGRATYNEQFFGPGTRLTVL.

This clone was observed a handful of times. The chain uses TRBV25-1 and TRBJ1-2; unclear D gene. The CDR3 has 14 amino acids. V was pared by 3 bases and J by 1 base, with 9 bases between. Germline loops: CDR1 MGHDK, CDR2 SYGVNS. The CDR3: CASSDPPSNYGYTF. CDR3 bases: TGTGCCAGCAGTGACCCCCCCAGTAACTATGGCTACACCTTC.

This clone was counted only a few times. The chain uses TRBV7-3 and TRBJ2-7, with 7 bases matching TRBD2. There are 18 residues in the CDR3. J was trimmed by 0 bases and V by 5 bases; bases with no gene match: 16. Germline V gene data show CDR1 as SGHTA and CDR2 as FQGTGA. This CDR3 is CASSASPPVAGDSYEQYF. CDR3 in DNA: TGTGCCAGCAGCGCATCACCCCCCGTAGCGGGTGACTCCTACGAGCAGTACTTC.

The V gene is TRBV28, the J gene TRBJ1-2, with D possibly matching TRBD1 (6 bases). This CDR3 is 15 amino acids long. Germline lookup yields CDR1 MDHEN and CDR2 SYDVKM. Trimming removed 4 bases from V and 2 bases from J, with 14 bases in between. The CDR3 sequence is CASSWGGPVNYGYTF. CDR3 DNA: TGTGCCAGCAGTTGGGGGGGGCCGGTGAACTATGGCTACACCTTC.

The chain carries TRBV2 and TRBJ2-5, with 7 nucleotides matching TRBD2. This CDR3 is 13 amino acids long. Germline CDR1 SNHLY, CDR2 FYNNEI. The J segment lost 5 bases and the V segment lost 6 bases, leaving 6 bases of the junction unmatched. The CDR3 DNA reads as TGTGCCAGCAGCATAACTAGCGCGGAGACCCAGTACTTC. Protein: CASSITSAETQYF.

The rearrangement joins TRBV18 to TRBJ2-3; D remains ambiguous. This CDR3 comprises 14 residues. Germline V gives CDR1 KGHSH, CDR2 LQKENI. V lost 3 bases, J lost 1 base, and 8 bases lay in between. The CDR3 loop reads CASSPSPGTDTQYF. The CDR3 DNA follows: TGTGCCAGCTCACCGAGCCCCGGCACAGATACGCAGTATTTT. Looking up the rest from reference TRBV18 and TRBJ2-3 gives the full variable domain: NAGVMQNPRHLVRRRGQEARLRCSPMKGHSHVYWYRQLPEEGLKFMVYLQKENIIDESGMPKERFSAEFPKEGPSILRIQQVVRGDSAAYFCASSPSPGTDTQYFGPGTRLTVL.

This chain connects TRBV7-6 to TRBJ2-3; D call uncertain. Trimming stripped 5 bases from V and 4 bases from J, with 7 bases between. This CDR3 is 12 amino acids long. Germline assignment: CDR1 SGHVS and CDR2 FNYEAQ. The CDR3 here is CASSPSADTQYF. DNA for the CDR3: TGTGCCAGCAGCCCGAGTGCAGATACGCAGTATTTT.

In its sample, this clone was seen a few times. J is TRBJ2-7 and V is TRBV6-5; 8 positions match TRBD1. V lost 0 bases, J lost 3 bases, and 7 bases stayed unmatched. Germline V CDR1 and CDR2: MNHEY, SVGAGI. The CDR3 is 16 amino acids. CDR3 bases: TGTGCCAGCAGTTACTCGCCTTCGGACAGGGTCTACGAGCAGTACTTC. Residues: CASSYSPSDRVYEQYF.

There are a few counts of this clone. CDR3 sequence reads: CAWSVESEAFF. The DNA for the CDR3 is TGTGCCTGGAGTGTTGAGTCTGAAGCTTTCTTT. This chain joins TRBV30 and TRBJ1-1; D remains ambiguous. CDR1 is GTSNPN and CDR2 is SVGIG in the germline V gene (reference sequence). V dropped 0 bases and J dropped 6 bases, with 5 bases sitting between them. The CDR3 covers 11 residues.